This T cell receptor beta chain came from a study of technical replicates of blood from a few donors. The V end lost 4 bases, the J end lost 4 bases, and 13 bases lay between the germline ends. This CDR3 is 14 amino acids long. The germline V gene encodes CDR1 LNHDA and CDR2 SQIVND (reference sequence). Only in-frame clones appear in the TCRdb table, and some are missing; sequencing was by immunoSEQ multiplex PCR. The table has about 62,000 clones, nearly 90% seen once. The J gene is TRBJ2-5, the V gene TRBV19, with D possibly being TRBD2 (6 bases). The receptor was isolated from a human donor in good health. Some clones in this sample may be carry-over from other donors' samples. The source material was PBMCs. The CDR3, as DNA: TGTGCCAGTAGTAGTGGTGGAGGGGCAGAGACCCAGTACTTC. As protein: CASSSGGGAETQYF.